Each of the 3 T cell receptor beta chains below was sequenced from the same sample in a study of T cell responses to AZD1222 COVID-19 vaccine. TCRdb keeps only in-frame clones here, not all; method: immunoSEQ multiplex PCR. In the table there are under 200,000 clones, 88% of which are singletons. This specimen was peripheral blood, taken 28 days after the second AZD1222 dose. The receptors shown here come from an adult who received the AZD1222 COVID-19 vaccine.

This sequence joins TRBV14 and TRBJ2-7; the D gene is possibly TRBD1 (5 bases). The germline V gene has CDR1 SGHDN and CDR2 FVKESK. The length of the CDR3 is 14 residues. Trimming removed 1 base from V and 9 bases from J, with 16 bases in between. The CDR3 nucleotides read TGTGCCAGCAGCCAAGTGGTTGGCAGGGTGGGGCAGTACTTC. Amino acids: CASSQVVGRVGQYF.

V gene TRBV6-5 combines with J gene TRBJ2-7; TRBD2 matches at 8 bases. Trimming at V came to 2 bases and at J to 7 bases, leaving 10 bases not matched to a gene. Germline CDR1 and CDR2: MNHEY and SVGAGI. The CDR3 length is 15 residues. The CDR3 nucleotides are TGTGCCAGCAGTTACCGCCAGAGCGGCGGGGGGGAGCAGTACTTC. Amino acids: CASSYRQSGGGEQYF.

This chain connects TRBV6-5 to TRBJ2-5; no reliable D call. The CDR3 runs 14 residues. Trimming removed 7 bases at V and 5 bases at J, with 17 bases between. Germline V gene lookup returns CDR1 MNHEY and CDR2 SVGAGI. CDR3 sequence reads: CASTETGDGETQYF. Written as DNA, the CDR3 is TGTGCCAGCACCGAGACTGGGGATGGGGAGACCCAGTACTTC.